The 11 T cell receptor beta chains listed next were all sequenced from one sample in a study of T-cell reconstitution after alpha-beta-depleted transplantation in children. Unique molecular identifiers featured in how the TCRbeta library was prepared. TCRdb re-analysed the PCR reads in MiXCR, keeping a single row per CDR3 protein. The sample gives hundreds of thousands of distinct CDR3 sequences, around 17% of which show up once; approximately 1% is in the top ten. The sample was PBMCs from the stem cell graft donor, taken from the stem cell graft. The source is a human donor who donated a stem cell graft to a child with acute myeloid leukemia.

The sample holds many counts of this clonotype. The chain couples TRBV20-1 to TRBJ1-1, with no clear D. Trimming stripped 7 bases from V and 1 base from J, with 19 bases between. Germline V gives CDR1 DFQATT, CDR2 SNEGSKA (reference sequence). The length of the CDR3 is 15 residues. The CDR3 protein is CSGMRGNTGNTEAFF. The CDR3 DNA is TGCAGTGGAATGCGAGGAAACACGGGGAACACTGAAGCTTTCTTT.

This clonotype was observed at least ten times. This chain uses TRBV20-1 with TRBJ1-2, with 7 positions matching TRBD1. This CDR3 contains 15 residues. Germline V gene lookup returns CDR1 DFQATT and CDR2 SNEGSKA (reference sequence). Trimming removed 6 bases from V and 4 bases from J; junction bases left unmatched: 14. CDR3 coding DNA: TGCAGTGCCCCTGCATCAGGGACAGCCTCCTATGGCTACACCTTC. Translating it yields CSAPASGTASYGYTF.

The chain has TRBV29-1 and TRBJ1-1; the match to TRBD1 covers 7 bases. The junction had 9 bases not matched to a gene; V was cut back by 7 bases and J by 4 bases. The CDR3 sequence is 13 residues long. From germline, CDR1 is SQVTM and CDR2 ANQGSEA. The CDR3 DNA reads TGCAGCGAAAGAAGAGGGGGCGGCACTGAAGCTTTCTTT. Translated, it gives CSERRGGGTEAFF.

The rearrangement joins TRBV7-2 to TRBJ1-4, with D unclear. V was clipped by 1 base and J by 7 bases, with 13 bases between them. Per the germline V gene, CDR1 is SGHTA and CDR2 is FQGNSA. This CDR3 spans 15 amino acids. The CDR3 reads CASSLVRTEGEKLFF. The CDR3 nucleotides read TGTGCCAGCAGCTTAGTTCGGACGGAAGGTGAAAAACTGTTTTTT.

In the case of this clonotype: A read error is possible here, since a much larger clone lies one base away. The chain carries TRBV29-1 and TRBJ2-7; D is possibly TRBD2 (7 bases). Germline CDR1 SQVTM, CDR2 ANQGSEA. This CDR3 contains 12 residues. The V end lost 8 bases, the J end lost 4 bases, and 15 bases lay between the germline ends. The CDR3 DNA is TGCAGCTTCTGGGGGGGACAATACGAGCAGTACTTC. Translating it yields CSFWGGQYEQYF.

Only a few counts were recorded for this clonotype. The chain uses TRBV5-6 and TRBJ2-3; 8 positions agree with TRBD1. The V gene's germline CDR1 is SGHDT and CDR2 YYEEEE. CDR3 length: 13 residues. The V segment lost 4 bases and the J segment 6 bases; nucleotides outside the gene matches: 4. The CDR3 sequence: CASSHRQGDTQYF. CDR3 in DNA: TGTGCCAGCAGCCATCGACAGGGGGATACGCAGTATTTT.

This rearrangement joins TRBV20-1 to TRBJ2-4, with 9 bases identical to TRBD1. Looked up from germline, CDR1 is DFQATT and CDR2 is SNEGSKA (reference sequence). V dropped 6 bases and J dropped 1; count of bases not matched to a gene: 7. This CDR3 has 15 residues. In DNA, the CDR3 is TGCAGTGCCGGCCGACAGGGGGAGGCCAAAAACATTCAGTACTTC. It translates to CSAGRQGEAKNIQYF.

This clonotype has a count of ten or more. The CDR3 sequence: CSAGTGSTGELFF. CDR3 nucleotides: TGCAGCGCGGGGACAGGGAGCACCGGGGAGCTGTTTTTT. This chain joins TRBV29-1 and TRBJ2-2; TRBD1 matches 9 bases. This CDR3 spans 13 amino acids. The V and J ends lost 7 bases and 4 bases, in that order; junction bases with no gene match: 4. In germline, CDR1 is SQVTM, CDR2 ANQGSEA.

This clonotype was observed many times. The chain couples TRBV6-5 to TRBJ2-3; TRBD2 agrees at 9 bases. Germline trimming cut 2 bases from V and 6 bases from J; bases unmatched to any gene: 6. The CDR3 runs 15 residues. The germline V gene encodes CDR1 MNHEY and CDR2 SVGAGI. The CDR3 DNA sequence: TGTGCCAGCAGTTACGCAGCGGGGGGATGGGATACGCAGTATTTT. This sequence encodes CASSYAAGGWDTQYF.

V and J are TRBV5-1 and TRBJ2-5; 7 nucleotides align to TRBD1. After removal of 1 base from V and 5 bases from J, the junction contained 11 bases not matched to a gene. CDR3 length: 16 amino acids. Germline V gene data show CDR1 as SGHRS and CDR2 as YFSETQ. CDR3 sequence reads: CASSLMGQLTGETQYF. In DNA form, the CDR3 reads TGCGCCAGCAGCTTGATGGGACAGCTCACCGGGGAGACCCAGTACTTC.

Ten or more counts support this clonotype. The rearrangement uses TRBV29-1 and TRBJ1-1; no firm D call. With 5 bases removed from V and 1 base from J, the gap between germline ends came to 17 bases. The V gene's germline CDR1 is SQVTM and CDR2 ANQGSEA. This CDR3 spans 15 amino acids. CDR3 in DNA: TGCAGCGTTCAACCCCGACTATTAAGGAACACTGAAGCTTTCTTT. This codes for CSVQPRLLRNTEAFF.